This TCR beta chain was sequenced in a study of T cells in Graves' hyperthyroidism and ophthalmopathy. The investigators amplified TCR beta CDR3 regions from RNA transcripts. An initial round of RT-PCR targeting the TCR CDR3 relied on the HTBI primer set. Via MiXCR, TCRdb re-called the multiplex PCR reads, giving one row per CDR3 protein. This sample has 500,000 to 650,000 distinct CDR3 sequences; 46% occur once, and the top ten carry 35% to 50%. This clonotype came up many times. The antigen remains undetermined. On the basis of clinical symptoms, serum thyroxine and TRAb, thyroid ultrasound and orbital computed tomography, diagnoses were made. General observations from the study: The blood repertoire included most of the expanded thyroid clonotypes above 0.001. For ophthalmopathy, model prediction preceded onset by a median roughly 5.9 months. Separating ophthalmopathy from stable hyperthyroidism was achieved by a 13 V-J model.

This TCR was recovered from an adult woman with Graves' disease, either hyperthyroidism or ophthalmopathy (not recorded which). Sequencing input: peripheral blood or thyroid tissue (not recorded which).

CDR3 in amino acids: CASSLDGTDRGTEAFF. As DNA, the CDR3 is TGTGCCAGCAGCTTAGATGGCACGGACAGGGGGACTGAAGCTTTCTTT. The V call is TRBV7-9, the J call TRBJ1-1; 10 bases align to TRBD1. The CDR3 is made up of 16 amino acids. V shed 1 base, J shed 5 bases, and the junction held 7 bases outside the gene matches. Per germline, CDR1 SEHNR and CDR2 FQNEAQ (reference sequence).